This TCR beta chain was captured by sequencing in a study of OX40 agonist ivuxolimab in advanced cancers. There are 13 residues in the CDR3. V was cut by 2 bases and J by 10 bases, with 14 bases left in between. Germline V gives CDR1 LNHDA, CDR2 SQIVND (reference sequence). Only in-frame clones appear in the TCRdb table, and some are missing; sequencing was by immunoSEQ multiplex PCR. The sample records some 96,000 clones, approximately 90% being singletons. The receptor comes from an adult with an advanced solid tumor such as melanoma, head and neck, liver or kidney cancer. The chain uses TRBV19 and TRBJ1-1; possible D gene TRBD1, 6 bases. Source: CD4+ or CD8+ T cells sorted from blood, taken in a trial of the OX40 agonist ivuxolimab. The CDR3 here is CASSISGDGGAFF. Here the CDR3 DNA reads TGTGCCAGTAGTATATCAGGGGACGGAGGAGCTTTCTTT.